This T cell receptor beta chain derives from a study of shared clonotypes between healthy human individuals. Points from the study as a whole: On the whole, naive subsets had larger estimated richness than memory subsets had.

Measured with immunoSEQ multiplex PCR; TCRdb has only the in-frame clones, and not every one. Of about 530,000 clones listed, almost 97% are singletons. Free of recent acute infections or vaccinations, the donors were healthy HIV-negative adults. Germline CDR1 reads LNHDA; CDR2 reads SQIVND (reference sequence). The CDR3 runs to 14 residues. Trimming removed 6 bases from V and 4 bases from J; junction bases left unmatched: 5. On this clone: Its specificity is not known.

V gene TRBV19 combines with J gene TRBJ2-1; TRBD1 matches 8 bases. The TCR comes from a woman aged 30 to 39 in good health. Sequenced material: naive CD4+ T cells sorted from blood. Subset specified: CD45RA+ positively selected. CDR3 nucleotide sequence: TGTGCCAGTAGCGGGACAGGAGAATACAATGAGCAGTTCTTC. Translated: CASSGTGEYNEQFF.